This TCR beta chain originates from a study of blood T cell repertoires in COVID-19. On the study more broadly: Italy, Spain and the United States were the sources of the convalescent and acute COVID-19 samples. Nucleic acid was either cDNA or gDNA, and it came from T cells, B-cell-depleted T cells, or PBMCs.

Under the authors' procedure: Reference gene primer amplification in the assay estimated nucleated cell counts. Sequencing used immunoSEQ multiplex PCR; TCRdb keeps in-frame clones, though not all of them. V and J calls and clone size are copied from that table; D and trimming were computed from the DNA. There are roughly 100,000 clones in the sample; more than 80% occur only once, and 13% to 15% lies in the top ten. The germline V gene has CDR1 SGHRS and CDR2 YFSETQ. V lost 4 bases to trimming and J lost 4 bases; unmatched junction nucleotides: 14. The CDR3 extends over 17 amino acids. The receptor comes from a woman aged 55-75 years with acute or convalescent COVID-19. The chain is built from TRBV5-1 and TRBJ1-1; 9 bases fit TRBD1. Material for sequencing was peripheral blood. The CDR3 protein is CASSVQGAWGDGTEAFF. The CDR3 DNA sequence: TGCGCCAGCAGCGTACAGGGGGCGTGGGGTGACGGCACTGAAGCTTTCTTT.